The next 28 T cell receptor beta chains were all read from a single sample in a study of early T cells in non-severe SARS-CoV-2 infection. One entry per CDR3 protein results from TCRdb running MiXCR on the 5' RACE reads. The table lists around 27,000 distinct CDR3 sequences, roughly 5.7% of them singletons, with over 20% in the top ten. The sequencing input was whole blood. All receptors come from an adult who was a healthcare worker with PCR-confirmed SARS-CoV-2 infection or an uninfected control (not recorded which).

In regard to this clonotype: A much larger clone is a single base away; this may be a read error. The chain combines TRBV12-3 or TRBV12-4 with TRBJ2-7; tentatively, D is TRBD2 (5 bases). The CDR3 spans 15 residues. Trimming removed 3 bases from V and 3 bases from J, with 15 bases in between. CDR3 sequence (DNA): TGTGCCAGCAGTTTCGGTTCTAGCTCGGGCTACGAGCAGTACTTC. Amino acid sequence: CASSFGSSSGYEQYF.

This rearrangement joins TRBV12-3 or TRBV12-4 to TRBJ2-1; a possible D gene is TRBD1 (5 bases). Trimming removed 6 bases from V and 12 bases from J, with 18 bases in between. This CDR3 contains 13 residues. In DNA, the CDR3 is TGTGCCAGCAGATCCTCGACCGGGCAGGGGCAGTTCTTC. Protein product: CASRSSTGQGQFF.

V and J are TRBV5-4 and TRBJ2-3, with TRBD2 identical over 12 bases. There are 16 residues in the CDR3. Germline CDR1 SGHNT, CDR2 YYREEE (reference sequence). Losses at the gene ends were 4 bases for V and 3 bases for J; bases not matched to a gene: 6. This CDR3 reads CASSPELAGGTDTQYF. Here the CDR3 DNA reads TGTGCCAGCAGCCCGGAACTAGCGGGGGGTACAGATACGCAGTATTTT.

This clonotype was detected many times. This chain connects TRBV12-3 or TRBV12-4 to TRBJ2-2; D remains ambiguous. The CDR3 runs 14 residues. V was trimmed by 6 bases and J by 6 bases, leaving 14 bases between them. This chain's CDR3 is CASSQVVGPGELFF. The CDR3 DNA reads TGTGCCAGCAGCCAAGTGGTGGGTCCCGGGGAGCTGTTTTTT.

The rearrangement links TRBV20-1 to TRBJ2-7; TRBD2 matches at 7 bases. V lost 3 bases, J lost 0 bases, and 5 bases stayed unmatched. The CDR3 extends over 14 amino acids. Germline CDR1 and CDR2: DFQATT and SNEGSKA (reference sequence). CDR3 in DNA: TGCAGTGCTAGTCCCAGCGGGGTCTCCTACGAGCAGTACTTC. Protein: CSASPSGVSYEQYF.

This clonotype came up many times. The V gene is TRBV30, the J gene TRBJ2-7; 8 bases match TRBD2. The CDR3 length is 14 residues. V was clipped by 2 bases and J by 7 bases; unmatched bases: 10. Germline V gives CDR1 GTSNPN, CDR2 SVGIG (reference sequence). CDR3 in amino acids: CAWSTSGRLGEQYF. In nucleotides, the CDR3 is TGTGCCTGGAGTACTAGCGGCCGTCTGGGAGAGCAGTACTTC.

This clonotype was detected many times. Written as DNA, the CDR3 is TGTGCCAGCAGTTCAGGCGGGGGTGAGCAGTTCTTC. Translated, it gives CASSSGGGEQFF. This chain joins TRBV12-3 or TRBV12-4 and TRBJ2-1, with TRBD2 matching over 7 bases. J was trimmed by 9 bases and V by 4 bases; bases with no gene match: 3. The CDR3 is 12 amino acids.

At least ten counts were recorded for this clonotype. The rearrangement uses TRBV7-2 and TRBJ1-2; 8 bases match TRBD1. After removal of 4 bases from V and 2 bases from J, the junction contained 3 bases not matched to a gene. Germline V gene lookup returns CDR1 SGHTA and CDR2 FQGNSA. This CDR3 has 14 amino acids. CDR3 nucleotide sequence: TGTGCCAGCAGCTATGGACAGGGAAACTATGGCTACACCTTC. It encodes CASSYGQGNYGYTF.

This clonotype was counted ten times or more. The chain recombines TRBV7-3 with TRBJ2-3; TRBD1 matches 9 bases. This CDR3 region has 15 residues. The junction had 2 bases not matched to a gene; V was cut back by 4 bases and J by 0 bases. From germline, CDR1 is SGHTA and CDR2 FQGTGA. This CDR3 reads CASSSQGASTDTQYF. CDR3 nucleotide sequence: TGTGCCAGCAGCTCACAGGGGGCTAGCACAGATACGCAGTATTTT.

This clonotype was counted many times. The chain links TRBV2 to TRBJ1-5, with D unclear. The CDR3 totals 14 residues. Germline CDR1 SNHLY, CDR2 FYNNEI. Trimming took off 4 bases at V and 0 bases at J, with 7 bases between the two ends. CDR3 DNA: TGTGCCAGCAGTGTCCTTGGTAGCAATCAGCCCCAGCATTTT. Translating it yields CASSVLGSNQPQHF.

This clonotype was recorded a few times. The chain couples TRBV5-1 to TRBJ2-2, with D perhaps matching TRBD2 (6 bases). Germline V CDR1 and CDR2: SGHRS, YFSETQ. V lost 1 base, J lost 6 bases, and 7 bases lay in between. The CDR3 is 13 amino acids. CDR3 residues: CASSLSGAGELFF. DNA of the CDR3: TGCGCCAGCAGCTTGTCGGGGGCCGGGGAGCTGTTTTTT. Together with reference TRBV5-1 and TRBJ2-2, the CDR3 gives the full variable domain: KAGVTQTPRYLIKTRGQQVTLSCSPISGHRSVSWYQQTPGQGLQFLFEYFSETQRNKGNFPGRFSGRQFSNSRSEMNVSTLELGDSALYLCASSLSGAGELFFGEGSRLTVL.

This chain connects TRBV20-1 to TRBJ2-3; D ambiguous. Deletions cut 4 bases from V and 2 bases from J, with 10 bases between. The CDR3 sequence is 13 residues long. CDR1 and CDR2 from the germline V gene are DFQATT and SNEGSKA (reference sequence). CDR3 DNA: TGCAGTGCTATTGAAGAGACCACAGATACGCAGTATTTT. It translates to CSAIEETTDTQYF.

This clonotype was seen many times. The chain combines TRBV29-1 with TRBJ2-3, with TRBD2 identical over 7 bases. Germline lookup yields CDR1 SQVTM and CDR2 ANQGSEA. This CDR3 is built from 14 residues. The ends lost 5 bases at V and 0 bases at J; junction bases unmatched: 5. The DNA of the CDR3 is TGCAGCGTTCGGGGCGGGGGAAGCACAGATACGCAGTATTTT. Protein product: CSVRGGGSTDTQYF.

This clonotype was seen repeatedly, ten times or more. The V gene is TRBV19, the J gene TRBJ1-2; D might be TRBD1 (5 bases). Per the germline V gene, CDR1 is LNHDA and CDR2 is SQIVND (reference sequence). The CDR3 contains 15 residues. Trimming removed 5 bases at V and 4 bases at J, with 17 bases between. In nucleotides, the CDR3 is TGTGCCAGTAGTCCCCTTCCGGGGGGAGGCTATGGCTACACCTTC. Translation gives CASSPLPGGGYGYTF.

In its sample, this clonotype is large (0.1 to 1%). The rearrangement joins TRBV9 to TRBJ2-1; TRBD1 is a possible D gene (6 bases). There are 16 residues in the CDR3. CDR1 is SGDLS and CDR2 is YYNGEE in the germline V gene. Trimming left V 0 bases short and J 2 bases short, with 12 bases between. The DNA of the CDR3 is TGTGCCAGCAGCGTAGGTGCAGGGGAAGCCTACAATGAGCAGTTCTTC. This encodes CASSVGAGEAYNEQFF.

The sample holds many counts of this clonotype. This chain links TRBV5-4 with TRBJ1-3, with D unresolved. Per the germline V gene, CDR1 is SGHNT and CDR2 is YYREEE (reference sequence). V was cut by 0 bases and J by 3 bases, with 4 bases left in between. This CDR3 is built from 13 residues. CDR3 amino acids: CASSLDSGNTIYF. CDR3 nucleotide sequence: TGTGCCAGCAGCTTGGATAGTGGAAACACCATATATTTT.

This clonotype was observed a few times. This rearrangement joins TRBV4-3 to TRBJ2-6; perhaps D is TRBD1 or TRBD2 (5 bases each). Trimming took off 8 bases at V and 0 bases at J, with 20 bases between the two ends. Germline V CDR1 and CDR2: LGHNA, YSLEER. The CDR3 spans 18 residues. This chain's CDR3 is CASGGWQGSNSGANVLTF. The CDR3 coding sequence is TGCGCCAGCGGCGGGTGGCAGGGCTCCAACTCTGGGGCCAACGTCCTGACTTTC.

This chain joins TRBV7-8 and TRBJ2-7; either TRBD1 or TRBD2 may fit D (5 bases each). CDR1 and CDR2 from the germline V gene are SGHVS and FQNEAQ. This CDR3 comprises 14 residues. Trimming pared 1 base from V and 4 bases from J, leaving 11 bases between. This CDR3 reads CASSLGGSGYEQYF. The CDR3 nucleotides are TGTGCCAGCAGCTTAGGGGGGTCGGGGTACGAGCAGTACTTC.

By sample share, this clonotype is medium-sized (0.01 to 0.1%). The J gene is TRBJ2-3, the V gene TRBV28; 7 bases line up with TRBD1. The length of the CDR3 is 16 residues. Germline CDR1 is MDHEN and CDR2 is SYDVKM. The V segment lost 4 bases and the J segment 0 bases; nucleotides outside the gene matches: 7. The CDR3: CASSSPDRESTDTQYF. The CDR3 bases are TGTGCCAGCAGTTCCCCCGACAGGGAGAGCACAGATACGCAGTATTTT.

This clonotype was counted only a few times. Here the CDR3 DNA reads TGTGCCAGCAGCTCCGCAGGGTTTGGGCCGACTGAAGCTTTCTTT. Its translation is CASSSAGFGPTEAFF. The genes are TRBV12-3 or TRBV12-4 and TRBJ1-1; D is perhaps TRBD1 (5 bases). CDR3 size: 15 residues. V was pared by 6 bases and J by 5 bases, with 19 bases between.

In this sample, this clonotype turned up many times. The rearrangement links TRBV24-1 to TRBJ2-5; TRBD2 agrees at 8 bases. The CDR3 is made up of 16 amino acids. Per germline, CDR1 KGHDR and CDR2 SFDVKD. The V segment lost 4 bases and the J segment 3 bases; nucleotides outside the gene matches: 9. The CDR3 sequence: CATSDSLGLAEETQYF. In nucleotides, the CDR3 is TGTGCCACCAGTGACTCCCTTGGACTAGCAGAAGAGACCCAGTACTTC.

This clonotype has ten or more counts. The chain couples TRBV20-1 to TRBJ1-4; D is undetermined. This CDR3 is built from 12 residues. CDR1 is DFQATT and CDR2 is SNEGSKA in the germline V gene (reference sequence). V dropped 3 bases and J dropped 4 bases, with 6 bases sitting between them. CDR3 amino acids: CSARDGNEKLFF. CDR3 bases: TGCAGTGCTAGGGATGGTAATGAAAAACTGTTTTTT.

In this sample, this clonotype turned up many times. The gene calls are TRBV7-2 and TRBJ2-1; the D is unclear. In germline, CDR1 is SGHTA, CDR2 FQGNSA. There are 13 residues in the CDR3. Trimming took off 3 bases at V and 5 bases at J, with 8 bases between the two ends. In DNA, the CDR3 is TGTGCCAGCAGCTTCAGTAAAAACAATGAGCAGTTCTTC. Its translation is CASSFSKNNEQFF.

In this sample, this clonotype turned up many times. The chain carries TRBV19 and TRBJ1-5; D may be TRBD1 (5 bases). The V gene lost 3 bases and the J gene lost 0 bases, with 18 bases spanning the gap. From germline, CDR1 is LNHDA and CDR2 SQIVND (reference sequence). The length of the CDR3 is 18 residues. The CDR3 is CASSMLRQILNSNQPQHF. The CDR3 DNA reads TGTGCCAGTAGTATGTTACGACAGATCCTTAATAGCAATCAGCCCCAGCATTTT.

With respect to this clonotype: Possible read error: a much larger clone is one base away. The chain couples TRBV5-1 to TRBJ2-1, with 9 bases fitting TRBD1. CDR1 is SGHRS and CDR2 is YFSETQ in the germline V gene. The CDR3 is 15 amino acids. After removal of 3 bases from V and 8 bases from J, the junction contained 9 bases not matched to a gene. CDR3 DNA sequence: TGCGCCAGCAGCTCAGGACAGGGGAGGGTAGATGAGCAGTTCTTC. Protein product: CASSSGQGRVDEQFF.

This clonotype came up many times. The V gene is TRBV20-1, the J gene TRBJ1-1; possibly TRBD1 for D (6 bases). V shed 5 bases and J shed 0 bases, with 13 bases lying between them. Per the germline V gene, CDR1 is DFQATT and CDR2 is SNEGSKA (reference sequence). This CDR3 is built from 14 residues. CDR3 in DNA: TGCAGTGCTGGGAAACAGGGCATGAACACTGAAGCTTTCTTT. Its translation is CSAGKQGMNTEAFF.

In this sample, this clonotype turned up many times. This chain joins TRBV10-3 and TRBJ1-1, with a possible D match to TRBD1 (6 bases). The germline gives CDR1 ENHRY, CDR2 SYGVKD. The V gene lost 6 bases and the J gene lost 2 bases, with 7 bases spanning the gap. This CDR3 comprises 12 residues. Here the CDR3 reads CAIRQGNTEAFF. As DNA, the CDR3 is TGTGCCATCAGACAGGGAAACACTGAAGCTTTCTTT.

Comment on this clonotype: A much larger clone differs from this one at a single base, so this may be a read error. The chain combines TRBV5-5 with TRBJ1-2; possibly TRBD1 for D (6 bases). The germline gives CDR1 SGHKS, CDR2 YYEKEE (reference sequence). The CDR3 totals 18 residues. The CDR3 loop reads CANSLYHNFDRRSYGYTF. DNA for the CDR3: TGTGCCAACAGCCTCTACCACAACTTCGACAGGAGGTCTTATGGCTACACCTTC. Together with reference TRBV5-5 and TRBJ1-2, the CDR3 gives the full variable domain: DAGVTQSPTHLIKTRGQQVTLRCSPISGHKSVSWYQQVLGQGPQFIFQYYEKEERGRGNFPDRFSARQFPNYSSELNVNALLLGDSALYLCANSLYHNFDRRSYGYTFGSGTRLTVV.